A single sample gave rise to the 16 T cell receptor beta chains below, sequenced in a study of spatial heterogeneity in lung cancer. Overall study results and limits: Tracking of tumor mutation counts was seen in expanded intratumoral alpha and beta TCR counts.

Time point here: sample taken at primary tumor resection. These TCRs are of unknown antigen specificity. TCRdb processed the 5' RACE reads anew with MiXCR; each CDR3 protein has one entry. This table has roughly 8,000 distinct CDR3 sequences, around 6.7% appearing once. The material was lung tumor tissue, obtained at surgery. These receptors came from a female donor with early-stage non-small cell lung cancer.

By its share, this clonotype is medium-sized (0.01 to 0.1%). Since the library was made to target alpha chains, this beta chain is a stray read and its abundance is not meaningful. The chain joins TRBV28 to TRBJ2-7; 10 nucleotides align to TRBD1. The CDR3 has 16 amino acids. Germline-derived CDR1 and CDR2 are MDHEN and SYDVKM. The J segment lost 0 bases and the V segment lost 3 bases, leaving 5 bases of the junction unmatched. The CDR3 DNA reads as TGTGCCAGCAGTTTCCCGGGACAGGGGAACTCCTACGAGCAGTACTTC. Residues: CASSFPGQGNSYEQYF.

This clonotype ranks as medium-sized (0.01 to 0.1%). As an off-target read in a library built for alpha chains, this beta chain has a frequency of little significance. This rearrangement joins TRBV20-1 to TRBJ2-5, with 8 bases that match TRBD1. V was clipped by 1 base and J by 4 bases; unmatched bases: 2. The germline V gene has CDR1 DFQATT and CDR2 SNEGSKA (reference sequence). CDR3 size: 13 residues. The CDR3 DNA is TGCAGTGCTAGAGTCAGGGGGCGAGAGACCCAGTACTTC. Its protein product is CSARVRGRETQYF.

This clonotype has at least ten counts. As an off-target read in a library built for alpha chains, this beta chain has a frequency of little significance. J is TRBJ2-5 and V is TRBV7-2, with 11 bases lining up with TRBD1. The CDR3 loop spans 15 amino acids. Germline trimming cut 5 bases from V and 1 base from J; bases unmatched to any gene: 3. Germline assignment: CDR1 SGHTA and CDR2 FQGNSA. The CDR3 DNA reads TGTGCCAGCAGCGCCGGACAGGGGGCCCAAGAGACCCAGTACTTC. It translates to CASSAGQGAQETQYF.

As regards this clonotype: This beta chain was picked up by a library intended for alpha chains and is off target, so its count carries little meaning. This sequence joins TRBV28 and TRBJ2-3, with 10 positions matching TRBD2. V trimming: 6 bases; J trimming: 4 bases; junction bases outside the gene matches: 7. Germline CDR1 is MDHEN and CDR2 is SYDVKM. This CDR3 region has 15 residues. CDR3 residues: CASRSGRVYSDTQYF. In DNA, the CDR3 is TGTGCCAGCAGGAGCGGGAGGGTGTATTCAGATACGCAGTATTTT.

This clonotype was seen repeatedly, ten times or more. A junction end diverges from the germline sequence, so it may reflect a read error. This beta chain is an off-target read within a library intended for alpha chains, so its frequency means little. The chain links TRBV5-1 to TRBJ2-1; possibly TRBD1 or TRBD2 for D (6 bases each). The CDR3 is made up of 14 amino acids. Germline CDR1 reads SGHRS; CDR2 reads YFSETQ. The CDR3: CASRRGASNEQALF. CDR3 nucleotide sequence: TGCGCCAGCAGGAGGGGGGCCTCCAATGAGCAGGCTCTCTTC.

This clonotype qualifies as medium-sized. Since the library was made to target alpha chains, this beta chain is a stray read and its abundance is not meaningful. The chain has TRBV29-1 and TRBJ2-1, with 7 bases identical to TRBD2. V gave up 6 bases and J gave up 4 bases; unmatched junction bases: 9. Germline V gene sequence: CDR1 SQVTM, CDR2 ANQGSEA. There are 14 residues in the CDR3. CDR3 loop: CSVLGGRKYNEQFF. As DNA, the CDR3 is TGCAGCGTGCTGGGAGGGAGGAAATACAATGAGCAGTTCTTC.

To note about this clonotype: The junction departs from the called germline gene at one end, perhaps through a read error. The library was designed around alpha chains, so this beta chain is a stray read whose abundance carries little weight. The rearrangement links TRBV18 to TRBJ2-4; 8 nucleotides align to TRBD2. The CDR3 is made up of 14 amino acids. Per the germline V gene, CDR1 is KGHSH and CDR2 is LQKENI. CDR3: CASSQTSEENSQYF. DNA of the CDR3: TGTGCCAGCTCTCAGACTAGCGAGGAGAACAGTCAGTACTTC.

This clonotype came up many times. For a library built for alpha chains, this beta chain is a stray read; little rests on its size. The chain links TRBV7-2 to TRBJ2-7, with TRBD2 identical over 10 bases. Germline V lookup: CDR1 SGHTA, CDR2 FQGNSA. The CDR3 has 16 amino acids. V lost 4 bases to trimming and J lost 4 bases; unmatched junction nucleotides: 10. This CDR3 is CASSSQPLAGAYEQYF. DNA of the CDR3: TGTGCCAGCAGCTCCCAGCCTCTAGCGGGAGCATACGAGCAGTACTTC.

This clonotype was picked up many times. This beta chain represents an off-target read in a library built for alpha chains; its size is of limited meaning. The rearrangement uses TRBV28 and TRBJ2-5; no reliable D call. Germline CDR1 is MDHEN and CDR2 is SYDVKM. The CDR3 consists of 12 residues. V lost 3 bases to trimming and J lost 6 bases, with 8 bases between them. The chain's CDR3 is CASSFVRQTQYF. The DNA of the CDR3 is TGTGCCAGCAGTTTCGTAAGGCAGACCCAGTACTTC.

There are a few counts of this clonotype. Found in a library prepared for alpha chains, this beta chain is an off-target read, and its abundance has little meaning. The J gene is TRBJ2-5, the V gene TRBV20-1, with D tentatively TRBD1 (7 bases). Trimming shortened V by 5 bases and J by 3 bases, and 13 bases separated the two germline ends. The CDR3 covers 13 residues. Germline CDR1 and CDR2: DFQATT and SNEGSKA (reference sequence). CDR3 sequence reads: CSACGTVKETQYF. CDR3 nucleotide sequence: TGCAGTGCTTGCGGGACAGTCAAAGAGACCCAGTACTTC.

This clonotype has only a few counts. Because the library targeted alpha chains, this beta chain is an off-target read whose size means little. The chain uses TRBV6-1 and TRBJ2-7; 7 bases align to TRBD1. The CDR3 is 15 amino acids. With 5 bases clipped from V and 3 bases from J, the junction kept 10 bases outside the gene matches. From germline, CDR1 is MNHNS and CDR2 SASEGT. CDR3 DNA sequence: TGTGCCAGCAGTCCCCGGGACAGCCTCCTCTACGAGCAGTACTTC. It specifies CASSPRDSLLYEQYF.

Relative to its sample, this clonotype is medium-sized. The library was prepared for alpha chains; this beta chain is a stray read, so its frequency means little. The chain carries TRBV7-2 and TRBJ2-3; TRBD2 matches 8 bases. V dropped 1 base and J dropped 0; count of bases not matched to a gene: 9. The CDR3 is 18 amino acids. The germline V gene has CDR1 SGHTA and CDR2 FQGNSA. The CDR3 DNA reads TGTGCCAGCAGCTTAGTGGTGTCTAGCGGGTATAGCACAGATACGCAGTATTTT. This gives the protein CASSLVVSSGYSTDTQYF.

This clonotype is categorized as medium-sized. This beta chain turned up in a library designed for alpha chains; as an off-target read, its abundance says little. This chain links TRBV19 with TRBJ2-1, with 8 bases aligning to TRBD2. CDR3 length: 15 residues. The V and J ends lost 8 bases and 2 bases, in that order; junction bases with no gene match: 8. Germline CDR1 is LNHDA and CDR2 is SQIVND (reference sequence). CDR3 protein: CASGSGSGTYNEQFF. The CDR3 region has the DNA TGTGCCAGTGGGTCCGGTAGCGGGACCTACAATGAGCAGTTCTTC.

This clonotype was observed at least ten times. This beta chain is a stray read from a library made for alpha chains; its abundance is not meaningful. The rearrangement links TRBV7-9 to TRBJ2-6; 10 bases map to TRBD2. Trimming cost V 5 bases and J 0 bases; bases outside gene matches: 4. In germline, CDR1 is SEHNR, CDR2 FQNEAQ (reference sequence). The length of the CDR3 is 17 residues. The CDR3 loop is CASSITSGASGANVLTF. CDR3 DNA sequence: TGTGCCAGCAGCATCACTAGCGGGGCCTCTGGGGCCAACGTCCTGACTTTC.

By sample share, this clonotype is medium-sized (0.01 to 0.1%). The size of this beta chain means little, since it is a stray read in a library made for alpha chains. The rearrangement uses TRBV27 and TRBJ2-3; no firm D call. This CDR3 spans 11 amino acids. Germline CDR1 and CDR2: MNHEY and SMNVEV (reference sequence). The V and J ends lost 6 bases and 7 bases respectively, with 8 bases between them. The CDR3 loop is CASSRSHTQYF. The CDR3 bases are TGTGCCAGCAGCCGTTCACATACGCAGTATTTT.

This clonotype occurred many times. Since it is a stray read in a library aimed at alpha chains, this beta chain has a size that is not meaningful. The chain employs TRBV6-6 and TRBJ2-3, with a possible D match to TRBD1 (5 bases). The V gene's germline CDR1 is MNHNY and CDR2 SVGAGI (reference sequence). CDR3 length: 14 residues. The ends were cut back, 3 bases at V and 2 bases at J, with 9 bases in the middle. CDR3 sequence (DNA): TGTGCCAGCAGTTATCAGGGTCACACAGATACGCAGTATTTT. Amino acids: CASSYQGHTDTQYF.